This TCR beta chain was observed in a study of early T cells in non-severe SARS-CoV-2 infection. A single record per CDR3 protein comes from TCRdb applying MiXCR to the 5' RACE reads. The sample has tens of thousands of distinct CDR3 sequences, under 15% seen once. This clonotype was detected many times. The TCR comes from an adult who was a healthcare worker with PCR-confirmed SARS-CoV-2 infection or an uninfected control (not recorded which). Material for sequencing was whole blood.

CDR3 amino acids: CASSTGGTGYTF. CDR3 DNA: TGTGCCAGCAGCACTGGGGGTACCGGCTACACCTTC. The rearrangement joins TRBV4-2 to TRBJ1-2, with a possible D match to TRBD1 (5 bases). V lost 5 bases to trimming and J lost 8 bases, with 12 bases between them. CDR3 length: 12 amino acids. Germline CDR1 LGHNA, CDR2 YNFKEQ.